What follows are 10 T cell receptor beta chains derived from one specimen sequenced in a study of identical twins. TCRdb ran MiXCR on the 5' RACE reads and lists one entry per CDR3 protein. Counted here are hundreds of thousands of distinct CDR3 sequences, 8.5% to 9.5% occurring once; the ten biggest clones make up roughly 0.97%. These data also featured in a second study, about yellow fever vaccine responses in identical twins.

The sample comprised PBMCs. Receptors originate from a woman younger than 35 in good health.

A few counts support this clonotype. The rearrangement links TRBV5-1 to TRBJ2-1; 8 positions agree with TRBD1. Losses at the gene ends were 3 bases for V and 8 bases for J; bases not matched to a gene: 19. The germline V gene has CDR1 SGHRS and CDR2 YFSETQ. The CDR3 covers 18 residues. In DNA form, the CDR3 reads TGCGCCAGCAGCTATCAGCCGGGACAGGTTTCGTTCGGCGATGAGCAGTTCTTC. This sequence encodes CASSYQPGQVSFGDEQFF. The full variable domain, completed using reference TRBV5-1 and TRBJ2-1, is KAGVTQTPRYLIKTRGQQVTLSCSPISGHRSVSWYQQTPGQGLQFLFEYFSETQRNKGNFPGRFSGRQFSNSRSEMNVSTLELGDSALYLCASSYQPGQVSFGDEQFFGPGTRLTVL.

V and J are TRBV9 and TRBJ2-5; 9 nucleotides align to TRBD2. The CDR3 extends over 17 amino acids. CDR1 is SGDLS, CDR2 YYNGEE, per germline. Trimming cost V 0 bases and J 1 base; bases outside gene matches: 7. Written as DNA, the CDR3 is TGTGCCAGCAGCGTAGATGTGCGGGGGGGTCTCCAAGAGACCCAGTACTTC. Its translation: CASSVDVRGGLQETQYF.

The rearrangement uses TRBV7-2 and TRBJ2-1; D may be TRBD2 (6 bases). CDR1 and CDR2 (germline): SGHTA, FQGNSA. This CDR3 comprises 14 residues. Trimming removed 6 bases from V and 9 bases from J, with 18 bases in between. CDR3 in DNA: TGTGCCAGCAGTCCTGGGCGGGATTGGGTTGAGCAGTTCTTC. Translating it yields CASSPGRDWVEQFF. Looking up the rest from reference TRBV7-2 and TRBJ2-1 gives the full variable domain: GAGVSQSPSNKVTEKGKDVELRCDPISGHTALYWYRQSLGQGLEFLIYFQGNSAPDKSGLPSDRFSAERTGGSVSTLTIQRTQQEDSAVYLCASSPGRDWVEQFFGPGTRLTVL.

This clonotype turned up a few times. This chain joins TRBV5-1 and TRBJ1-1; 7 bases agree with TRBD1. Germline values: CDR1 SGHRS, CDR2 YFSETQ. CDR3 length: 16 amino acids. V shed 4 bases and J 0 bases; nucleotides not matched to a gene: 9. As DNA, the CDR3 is TGCGCCAGCAGCAGGACTACGGGACAGCTGAACACTGAAGCTTTCTTT. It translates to CASSRTTGQLNTEAFF.

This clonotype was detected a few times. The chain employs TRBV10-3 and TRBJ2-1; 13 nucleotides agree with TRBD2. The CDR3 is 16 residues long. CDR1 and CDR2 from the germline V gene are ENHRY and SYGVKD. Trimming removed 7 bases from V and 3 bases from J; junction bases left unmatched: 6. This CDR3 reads CAITRLAGGIYNEQFF. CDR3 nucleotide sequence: TGTGCCATCACCCGACTAGCGGGAGGTATCTACAATGAGCAGTTCTTC.

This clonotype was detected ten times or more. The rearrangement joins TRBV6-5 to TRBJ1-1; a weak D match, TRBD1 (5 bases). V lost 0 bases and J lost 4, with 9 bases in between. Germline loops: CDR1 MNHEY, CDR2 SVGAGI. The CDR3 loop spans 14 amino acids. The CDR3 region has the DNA TGTGCCAGCAGTTACTCGGGGGGTTCCACTGAAGCTTTCTTT. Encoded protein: CASSYSGGSTEAFF.

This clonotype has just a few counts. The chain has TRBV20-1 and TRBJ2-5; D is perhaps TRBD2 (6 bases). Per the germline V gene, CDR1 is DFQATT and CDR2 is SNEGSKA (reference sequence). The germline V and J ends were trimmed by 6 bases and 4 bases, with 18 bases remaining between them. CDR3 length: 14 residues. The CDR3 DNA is TGCAGTGCCGGGCGGGTGGAGGGGCGAGAGACCCAGTACTTC. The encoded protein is CSAGRVEGRETQYF.

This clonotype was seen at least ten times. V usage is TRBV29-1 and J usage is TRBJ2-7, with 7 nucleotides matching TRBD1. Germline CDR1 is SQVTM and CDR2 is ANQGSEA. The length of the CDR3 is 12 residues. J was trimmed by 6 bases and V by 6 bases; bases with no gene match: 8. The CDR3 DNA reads TGCAGCGTACAACTACAGGGGACCGAGCAGTACTTC. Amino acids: CSVQLQGTEQYF.

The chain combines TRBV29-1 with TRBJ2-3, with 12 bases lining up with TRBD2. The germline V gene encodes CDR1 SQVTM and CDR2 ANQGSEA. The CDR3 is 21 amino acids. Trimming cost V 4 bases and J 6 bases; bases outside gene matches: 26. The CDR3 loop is CSVGVMDIGLAGGPVADTQYF. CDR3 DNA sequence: TGCAGCGTTGGGGTGATGGATATCGGCCTAGCGGGAGGGCCGGTAGCCGATACGCAGTATTTT.

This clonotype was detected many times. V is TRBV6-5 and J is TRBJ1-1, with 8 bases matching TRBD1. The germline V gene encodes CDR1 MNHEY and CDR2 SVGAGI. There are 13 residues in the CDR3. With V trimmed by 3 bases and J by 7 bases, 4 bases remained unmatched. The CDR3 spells CASSYYDRGEAFF. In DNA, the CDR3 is TGTGCCAGCAGTTATTACGACAGGGGTGAAGCTTTCTTT.